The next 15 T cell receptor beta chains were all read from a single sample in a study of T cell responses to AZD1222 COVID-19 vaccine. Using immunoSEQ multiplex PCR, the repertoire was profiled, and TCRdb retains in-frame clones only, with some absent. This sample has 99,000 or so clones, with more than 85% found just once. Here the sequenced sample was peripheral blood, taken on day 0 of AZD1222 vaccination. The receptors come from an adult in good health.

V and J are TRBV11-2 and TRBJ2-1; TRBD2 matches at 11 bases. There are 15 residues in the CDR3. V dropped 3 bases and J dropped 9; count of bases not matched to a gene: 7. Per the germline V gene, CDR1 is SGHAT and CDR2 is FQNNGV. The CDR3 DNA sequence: TGTGCCAGCAGCTTGACTAGCGGGATGCCAAGTGAGCAGTTCTTC. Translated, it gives CASSLTSGMPSEQFF.

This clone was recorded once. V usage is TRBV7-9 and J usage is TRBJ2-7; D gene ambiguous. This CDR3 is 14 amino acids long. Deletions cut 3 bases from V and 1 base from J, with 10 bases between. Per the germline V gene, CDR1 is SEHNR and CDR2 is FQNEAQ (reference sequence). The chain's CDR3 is CASSFQASSYEQYF. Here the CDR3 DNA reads TGTGCCAGCAGCTTTCAGGCCTCTTCCTACGAGCAGTACTTC.

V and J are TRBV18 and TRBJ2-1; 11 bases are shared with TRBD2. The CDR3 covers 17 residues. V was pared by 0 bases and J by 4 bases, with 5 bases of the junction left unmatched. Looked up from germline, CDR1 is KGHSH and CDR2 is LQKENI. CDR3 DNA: TGTGCCAGCTCACCACCGACTAGCGGGACTATTTACAATGAGCAGTTCTTC. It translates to CASSPPTSGTIYNEQFF.

CDR3 sequence (DNA): TGTGCCAGCAGTTTATTTTTGAACACTGAAGCTTTCTTT. Its translation: CASSLFLNTEAFF. The rearrangement uses TRBV28 and TRBJ1-1; D unresolved. CDR1 is MDHEN, CDR2 SYDVKM, per germline. This CDR3 comprises 13 residues. Deletions cut 1 base from V and 0 bases from J, with 3 bases between.

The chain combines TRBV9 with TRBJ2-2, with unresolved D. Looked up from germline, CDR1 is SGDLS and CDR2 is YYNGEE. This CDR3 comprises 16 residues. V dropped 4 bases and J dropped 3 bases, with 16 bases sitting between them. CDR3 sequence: CASSPRVIGDTGELFF. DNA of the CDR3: TGTGCCAGCAGCCCCCGGGTTATAGGAGACACCGGGGAGCTGTTTTTT. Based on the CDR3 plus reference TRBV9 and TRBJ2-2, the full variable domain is DSGVTQTPKHLITATGQRVTLRCSPRSGDLSVYWYQQSLDQGLQFLIQYYNGEERAKGNILERFSAQQFPDLHSELNLSSLELGDSALYFCASSPRVIGDTGELFFGEGSRLTVL.

The CDR3 DNA is TGTGCCAGCAGTGAGTTAAACACCATATATTTT. It is translated as CASSELNTIYF. This sequence joins TRBV12-3 or TRBV12-4 and TRBJ1-3; D uncertain. V dropped 5 bases and J dropped 6 bases, with 5 bases sitting between them. The CDR3 has 11 residues.

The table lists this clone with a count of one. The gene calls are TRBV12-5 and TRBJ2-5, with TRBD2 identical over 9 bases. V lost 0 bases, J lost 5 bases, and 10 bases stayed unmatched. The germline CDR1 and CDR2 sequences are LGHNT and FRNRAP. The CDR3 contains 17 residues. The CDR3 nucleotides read TGTGCTAGTGGTTTGGTAAATCGCGGGAGGGCCCTCGAGACCCAGTACTTC. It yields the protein CASGLVNRGRALETQYF.

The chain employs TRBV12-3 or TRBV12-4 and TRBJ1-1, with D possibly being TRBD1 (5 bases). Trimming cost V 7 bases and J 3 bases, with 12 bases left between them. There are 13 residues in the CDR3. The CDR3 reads CASNSRGDTEAFF. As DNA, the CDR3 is TGTGCCAGCAACAGTAGGGGAGACACTGAAGCTTTCTTT.

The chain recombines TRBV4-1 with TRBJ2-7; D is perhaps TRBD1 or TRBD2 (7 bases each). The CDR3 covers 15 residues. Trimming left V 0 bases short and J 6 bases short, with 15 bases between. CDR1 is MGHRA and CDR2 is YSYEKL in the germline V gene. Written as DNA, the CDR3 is TGCGCCAGCAGCCAAGATCGAGCAGGGGGGGGCGAGCAGTACTTC. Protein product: CASSQDRAGGGEQYF.

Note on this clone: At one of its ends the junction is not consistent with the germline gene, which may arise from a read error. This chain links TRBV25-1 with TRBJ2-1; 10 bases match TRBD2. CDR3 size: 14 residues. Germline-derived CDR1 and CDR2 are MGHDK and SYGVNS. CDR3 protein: CASTEAGGPREQFF. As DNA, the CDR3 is TGTGCCAGCACTGAAGCGGGAGGGCCTCGGGAGCAGTTCTTC.

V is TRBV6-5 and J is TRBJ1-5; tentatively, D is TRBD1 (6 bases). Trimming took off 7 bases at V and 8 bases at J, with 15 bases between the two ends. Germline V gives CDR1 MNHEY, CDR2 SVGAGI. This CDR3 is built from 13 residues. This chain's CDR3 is CASTLEGGEPQHF. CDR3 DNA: TGTGCCAGCACCTTGGAGGGGGGTGAGCCCCAGCATTTT.

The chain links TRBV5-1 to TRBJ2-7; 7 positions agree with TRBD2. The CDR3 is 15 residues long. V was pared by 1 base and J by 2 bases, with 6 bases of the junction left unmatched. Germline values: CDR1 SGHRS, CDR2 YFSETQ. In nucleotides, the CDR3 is TGCGCCAGCAGCTTGAAGGCGGGGGATACCTACGAGCAGTACTTC. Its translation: CASSLKAGDTYEQYF.

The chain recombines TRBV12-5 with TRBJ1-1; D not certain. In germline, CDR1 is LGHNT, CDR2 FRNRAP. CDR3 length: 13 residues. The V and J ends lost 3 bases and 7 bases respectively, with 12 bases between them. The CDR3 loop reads CASGFGPRSEAFF. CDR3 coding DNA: TGTGCTAGTGGTTTCGGGCCCCGGAGTGAAGCTTTCTTT.

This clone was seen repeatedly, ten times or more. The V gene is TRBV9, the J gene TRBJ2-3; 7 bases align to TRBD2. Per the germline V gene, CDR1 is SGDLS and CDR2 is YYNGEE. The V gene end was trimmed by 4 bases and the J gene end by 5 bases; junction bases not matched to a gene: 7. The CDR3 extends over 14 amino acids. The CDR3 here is CASSPRLAGDTQYF. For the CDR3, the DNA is TGTGCCAGCAGCCCGCGACTAGCAGGAGATACGCAGTATTTT.

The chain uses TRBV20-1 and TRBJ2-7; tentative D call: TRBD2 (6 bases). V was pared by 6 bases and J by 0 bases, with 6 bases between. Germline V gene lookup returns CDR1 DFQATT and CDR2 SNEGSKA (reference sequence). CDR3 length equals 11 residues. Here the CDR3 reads CSARDSYEQYF. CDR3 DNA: TGCAGTGCGCGGGACTCCTACGAGCAGTACTTC.